This T cell receptor beta chain was retrieved from a study of beta chain features in type 1 diabetes. The CDR3 has 15 amino acids. Germline V gene sequence: CDR1 SGHRS, CDR2 YFSETQ. V shed 2 bases and J shed 0 bases, with 10 bases lying between them. What was sequenced were expressed TCRB transcripts, since all of the isolated RNA had been reverse transcribed. Data came from immunoSEQ multiplex PCR; TCRdb stores just in-frame clones and leaves some out. The profile shows around 150,000 clones, 6.9% of them singletons. Details on this clone: This same CDR3 is encoded by further DNA sequences in the sample.

The clonotype comes from a woman in her twenties or thirties in good health. The chain links TRBV5-1 to TRBJ2-3; tentative D call: TRBD2 (6 bases). Sequenced sample: central memory CD4+ T cells from blood. The CDR3: CASSLGGVSTDTQYF. The CDR3 nucleotides are TGCGCCAGCAGCTTAGGAGGGGTGAGCACAGATACGCAGTATTTT.